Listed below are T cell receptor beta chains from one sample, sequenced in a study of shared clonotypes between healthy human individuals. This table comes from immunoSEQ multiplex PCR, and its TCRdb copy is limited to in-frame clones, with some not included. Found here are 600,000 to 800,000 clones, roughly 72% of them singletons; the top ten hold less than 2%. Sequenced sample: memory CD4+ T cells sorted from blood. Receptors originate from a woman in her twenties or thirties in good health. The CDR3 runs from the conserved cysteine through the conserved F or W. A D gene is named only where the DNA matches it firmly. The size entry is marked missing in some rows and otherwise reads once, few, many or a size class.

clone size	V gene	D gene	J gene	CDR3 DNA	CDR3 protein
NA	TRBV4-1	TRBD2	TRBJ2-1	TGCGCCAGCAGCCTCCGGACTAGCGGGGGGTACAATGAGCAGTTCTTC	CASSLRTSGGYNEQFF
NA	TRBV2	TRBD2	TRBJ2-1	TGTGCCAGAGGACTAGCAAGCTACAATGAGCAGTTCTTC	CARGLASYNEQFF
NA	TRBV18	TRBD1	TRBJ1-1	TGTGCCAGCTCACCGGACAGGGGGCTGGCTGAAGCTTTCTTT	CASSPDRGLAEAFF
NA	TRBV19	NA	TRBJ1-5	TGTGCCAGTAGTATATTTGGGATTAGAAGGCAGCCCCAGCATTTT	CASSIFGIRRQPQHF
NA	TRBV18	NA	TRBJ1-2	TGTGCCAGCTCACCACCCCGTACAGAAATGAGGGGCTACACCTTC	CASSPPRTEMRGYTF
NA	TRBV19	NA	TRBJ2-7	TGTGCCAGTAGTATTGGGAGGAGGACTACCTACGAGCAGTACTTC	CASSIGRRTTYEQYF
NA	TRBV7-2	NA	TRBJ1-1	TGTGCCAGCAGCCCCAGCGGGGTGAACACTGAAGCTTTCTTT	CASSPSGVNTEAFF
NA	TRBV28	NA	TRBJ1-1	TGTGCCAGTCTACACGGGAGCTTCCAGGTGAACACTGAAGCTTTCTTT	CASLHGSFQVNTEAFF
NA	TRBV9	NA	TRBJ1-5	TGTGCCAGCAGCCCCCAGGGAACAGGGAATCAGCCCCAGCATTTT	CASSPQGTGNQPQHF
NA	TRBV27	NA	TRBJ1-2	TGTGCCAGCAGTCCCTCAGGAAACTATGGCTACACCTTC	CASSPSGNYGYTF
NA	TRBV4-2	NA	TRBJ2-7	TGTGCCAGCAGCCGAGCGGGTATTTCCTACGAGCAGTACTTC	CASSRAGISYEQYF
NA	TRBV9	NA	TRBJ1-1	TGTGCCAGCAGCGTAGAAATGGAGTCCACTGAAGCTTTCTTT	CASSVEMESTEAFF
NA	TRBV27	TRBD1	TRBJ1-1	TGTGCCAGCAGTTTATTCGCAGGGGGGAACACTGAAGCTTTCTTT	CASSLFAGGNTEAFF
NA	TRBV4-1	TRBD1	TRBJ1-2	TGCGCCAGCAGCCAACCACCCGACAGGGTAGATGGCTACACCTTC	CASSQPPDRVDGYTF
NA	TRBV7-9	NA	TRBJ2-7	TGTGCCAGCAGCCCTAGTAACGCGGACTCCAGGTACTACGAGCAGTACTTC	CASSPSNADSRYYEQYF
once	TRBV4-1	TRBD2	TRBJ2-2	TGCGCCAGCAGCCAAACCGGGACTAGCGGGGTGAACACCGGGGAGCTGTTTTTT	CASSQTGTSGVNTGELFF
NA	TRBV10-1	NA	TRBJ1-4	TGCGCCAGCCGGGACGGCGGACATGGTAAACTGTTTTTT	CASRDGGHGKLFF
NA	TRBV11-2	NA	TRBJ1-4	TGTGCCAGCAGCTTAGGTCAGAACTATAATGAAAAACTGTTTTTT	CASSLGQNYNEKLFF
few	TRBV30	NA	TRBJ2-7	TGTGCCGGTGAGGCAGGGAGAAGCTACGAGCAGTACTTC	CAGEAGRSYEQYF
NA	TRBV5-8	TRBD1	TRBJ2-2	TGTGCCAGCAGCTGGGGACAGGGAAACACCGGGGAGCTGTTTTTT	CASSWGQGNTGELFF
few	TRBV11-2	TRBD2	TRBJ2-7	TGTGCCAGCACCAGGACTAGCGGGCCTACCTACGAGCAGTACTTC	CASTRTSGPTYEQYF
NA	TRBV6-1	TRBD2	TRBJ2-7	TGTGCCACCGAATATAGCGGGAGCTCTGGCGAGCAGTACTTC	CATEYSGSSGEQYF
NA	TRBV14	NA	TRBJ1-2	TGTGCCAGCAGCCAACAGACAGAAGCTAACTATGGCTACACCTTC	CASSQQTEANYGYTF
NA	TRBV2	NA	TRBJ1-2	TGTGCCAGCCATATGACAGCGAGATATGGCTACACCTTC	CASHMTARYGYTF